This T cell receptor (beta chain) was captured in a study of shared clonotypes between healthy human individuals. Note on this clone: The antigen is undetermined.

Researchers divided each subset's genomic DNA evenly across several immunoSEQ plates. Clones were sequenced by immunoSEQ multiplex PCR, and TCRdb holds only the in-frame ones, with some missing. The table has about 1.1 million clones, roughly 77% seen once. Study-wide points: Represented diversity, genetic and exposure-history alike, was limited by few donors. Sharing across four donors was highest in naive CD4 (roughly 5%) and lowest in memory CD8 (about 0.4%). A reduction in generation probabilities was seen for non-shared clonotypes relative to those shared by all four donors.

This receptor was taken from a man between 18 and 35 years old in good health. Some clones in this sample may be carry-over from other donors' samples. The sequencing input was memory CD4+ T cells from PBMCs. Described subset: CD45RA-negative fraction.

CDR3: CASSPKGASAFF. The CDR3 DNA is TGTGCCAGCAGCCCCAAGGGGGCATCAGCTTTCTTT. The chain carries TRBV5-6 and TRBJ1-1; 7 bases map to TRBD1. The CDR3 runs to 12 residues. With V trimmed by 4 bases and J by 10 bases, 7 bases remained unmatched. Per the germline V gene, CDR1 is SGHDT and CDR2 is YYEEEE.